These T cell receptor beta chains were read from a single sample in a study of blood T cells in healthy people across ages. TCRdb re-analysed the 5' RACE reads in MiXCR, keeping a single row per CDR3 protein. The sample includes about 680,000 distinct CDR3 sequences, around 49% of them seen just once. The sequencing sample was made of blood. The receptors shown here come from a woman aged 60 to 75 in good health. The CDR3 runs from the conserved cysteine through the conserved F or W. The D gene is left open where the match is weak. Size is stated for part of the rows, as once, few or many counts, or as a class when the clone is expanded.

clone size,J gene,V gene,D gene,CDR3 protein,CDR3 DNA
few,TRBJ1-1,TRBV3-1,-,CASSQGTGATEAFF,TGTGCCAGCAGCCAGGGGACGGGGGCCACTGAAGCTTTCTTT
-,TRBJ2-5,TRBV7-2,-,CASRPGPLETQYF,TGTGCCAGCAGGCCGGGACCCCTAGAGACCCAGTACTTC
few,TRBJ2-7,TRBV20-1,-,CSAIRDIAYEQYF,TGCAGTGCTATCCGGGACATTGCCTACGAGCAGTACTTC
-,TRBJ1-2,TRBV29-1,TRBD1,CSVGGDRGGLGGYTF,TGCAGCGTTGGGGGGGACAGGGGGGGCTTAGGTGGCTACACCTTC
-,TRBJ1-2,TRBV7-2,TRBD1,CASSLGRGRGYTF,TGTGCCAGCAGCTTGGGCAGGGGGCGTGGCTACACCTTC
few,TRBJ1-2,TRBV20-1,TRBD1,CSALDRGINGYTF,TGCAGTGCCCTCGACAGGGGGATAAATGGCTACACCTTC
-,TRBJ2-1,TRBV20-1,TRBD2,CSAVVSGSYDNEQFF,TGCAGTGCCGTCGTAAGCGGGAGCTATGACAATGAGCAGTTCTTC
-,TRBJ2-7,TRBV20-1,-,CSASKGGYGTDYEQYF,TGCAGTGCTAGCAAGGGAGGATACGGGACCGACTACGAGCAGTACTTC
-,TRBJ2-7,TRBV27,TRBD2,CASSGGLAGTSYEQYF,TGTGCCAGCAGCGGGGGACTAGCGGGAACATCCTACGAGCAGTACTTC
few,TRBJ2-7,TRBV20-1,TRBD2,CSASSGSSYNEQYF,TGCAGTGCTAGCAGCGGGAGTTCCTACAATGAGCAGTACTTC
-,TRBJ1-6,TRBV15,-,CATSRDARGGNSPLHF,TGTGCCACCAGCAGAGATGCTCGGGGTGGGAATTCACCCCTCCACTTT
-,TRBJ2-1,TRBV20-1,TRBD2,CSARHGRAYNEQFF,TGCAGTGCTAGGCACGGGAGGGCCTACAATGAGCAGTTCTTC
few,TRBJ2-1,TRBV20-1,-,CSASAVMVEQFF,TGCAGTGCTAGCGCGGTTATGGTTGAGCAGTTCTTC
-,TRBJ2-6,TRBV20-1,TRBD1,CSASPGQGRSGANVLTF,TGCAGTGCTTCCCCGGGACAGGGTCGCTCTGGGGCCAACGTCCTGACTTTC
-,TRBJ2-1,TRBV7-3,-,CASSPRGSGYNEQFF,TGTGCCAGCAGCCCACGGGGGAGCGGGTACAATGAGCAGTTCTTC
-,TRBJ2-7,TRBV9,TRBD1,CASSVDPGQHYEQYF,TGTGCCAGCAGCGTAGATCCGGGACAGCATTACGAGCAGTACTTC
-,TRBJ2-7,TRBV2,-,CASSEGMQAYEQYF,TGTGCCAGCAGTGAAGGGATGCAGGCCTACGAGCAGTACTTC
few,TRBJ2-2,TRBV7-6,-,CASSLPATGELFF,TGTGCCAGCAGCCTCCCTGCCACCGGGGAGCTGTTTTTT
-,TRBJ2-7,TRBV3-1,-,CASSLPGLPGEQYF,TGTGCCAGCAGCCTTCCAGGGCTCCCCGGCGAGCAGTACTTC
-,TRBJ1-5,TRBV28,TRBD1,CASSLNRDRAGQPQHF,TGTGCCAGCAGTCTTAACCGGGACAGGGCGGGTCAGCCCCAGCATTTT
-,TRBJ2-3,TRBV5-1,TRBD1,CASSLTGGSTDTQYF,TGCGCCAGCAGCCTGACAGGGGGAAGCACAGATACGCAGTATTTT
-,TRBJ2-7,TRBV7-2,-,CASSLAPGAVEQYF,TGTGCCAGCAGCTTAGCCCCCGGAGCGGTTGAGCAGTACTTC
-,TRBJ1-4,TRBV20-1,-,CSAGPNEKLFF,TGCAGTGCGGGGCCTAATGAAAAACTGTTTTTT
few,TRBJ2-6,TRBV7-3,-,CASSPQTSKLAGANVLTF,TGTGCCAGCAGCCCCCAAACCTCTAAGTTGGCTGGGGCCAACGTCCTGACTTTC
once,TRBJ2-3,TRBV7-3,TRBD2,CASSRASGTGTDTQYF,TGTGCCAGCAGTCGTGCTAGCGGAACTGGCACAGATACGCAGTATTTT
many,TRBJ2-5,TRBV20-1,TRBD2,CSASPTSVAETQYF,TGCAGTGCTAGTCCGACTAGCGTCGCAGAGACCCAGTACTTC
-,TRBJ2-7,TRBV12-3/TRBV12-4,TRBD2,CASSLGGRATEQYF,TGTGCCAGCAGTTTAGGCGGGAGGGCCACCGAGCAGTACTTC
-,TRBJ2-2,TRBV10-3,-,CAISVSSPNTGELFF,TGTGCCATCAGTGTTAGCAGCCCAAACACCGGGGAGCTGTTTTTT
-,TRBJ1-2,TRBV6-2/TRBV6-3,-,CASSIDSYYGYTF,TGTGCCAGCAGCATCGACAGCTACTATGGCTACACCTTC
-,TRBJ1-1,TRBV14,-,CASSGGQSEAFF,TGTGCCAGCAGCGGGGGACAAAGTGAAGCTTTCTTT
-,TRBJ1-1,TRBV3-1,-,CASTRGGVETEAFF,TGTGCCAGTACCCGGGGCGGGGTGGAGACTGAAGCTTTCTTT
once,TRBJ2-1,TRBV28,TRBD2,CASSLRTSGRLRNEQFF,TGTGCCAGCAGTTTAAGGACTAGCGGGAGGCTACGGAATGAGCAGTTCTTC
-,TRBJ2-1,TRBV6-5,TRBD2,CASSSHPGGGRFINEQFF,TGTGCCAGCAGTTCTCACCCCGGCGGGGGGCGATTCATCAATGAGCAGTTCTTC
-,TRBJ2-7,TRBV5-8,TRBD2,CASSPGTSGRIYEQYF,TGTGCCAGCAGCCCCGGGACTAGCGGGAGAATCTACGAGCAGTACTTC
-,TRBJ2-1,TRBV7-2,TRBD1,CASTLDRGEWEQFF,TGTGCCAGCACCTTGGACAGGGGGGAATGGGAGCAGTTCTTC
few,TRBJ1-4,TRBV12-3/TRBV12-4,-,CASSFLTGSEKLFF,TGTGCCAGCAGTTTTTTAACAGGGTCGGAAAAACTGTTTTTT
-,TRBJ2-6,TRBV3-1,TRBD2,CASSQGLAGAGANVLTF,TGTGCCAGCAGCCAGGGACTAGCGGGAGCTGGGGCCAACGTCCTGACTTTC
-,TRBJ1-6,TRBV28,-,CASSFFGGINSPLHF,TGTGCCAGCAGTTTCTTTGGGGGCATTAATTCACCCCTCCACTTT
-,TRBJ2-6,TRBV6-2/TRBV6-3,-,CASRTLGANVLTF,TGTGCCAGCAGAACTCTAGGGGCCAACGTCCTGACTTTC
-,TRBJ1-6,TRBV30,-,CAWSGGYNSPLHF,TGTGCCTGGAGCGGCGGTTATAATTCACCCCTCCACTTT
few,TRBJ1-1,TRBV20-1,-,CSAGKGVNTEAFF,TGCAGTGCTGGGAAAGGCGTGAACACTGAAGCTTTCTTT
-,TRBJ1-2,TRBV3-1,TRBD1,CASSRGTGDGYTF,TGTGCCAGCAGCCGTGGGACAGGGGATGGCTACACCTTC
few,TRBJ2-1,TRBV7-8,-,CASSLELVQFF,TGTGCCAGCAGCTTAGAGTTGGTGCAGTTCTTC